One T cell receptor beta chain is described in this entry. What it recognizes is unknown. The germline V gene encodes CDR1 PRHDT and CDR2 FYEKMQ (reference sequence). V shed 3 bases and J shed 3 bases, with 17 bases lying between them. This CDR3 has 16 residues. These data originate in a study of T-cell memory formation after mild COVID-19. TCR alpha and TCR beta cDNA libraries carrying sample barcodes and UMIs came from 5'RACE with constant-segment primers. TCRdb reprocessed the 5' RACE reads via MiXCR and lists one record per CDR3 protein. The data show roughly 560,000 distinct CDR3 sequences, with roughly 20% seen just once and around 13% held by the top ten. Points from the study as a whole: Memory sampled before infection contained some responding clones, suggesting cross-reactive memory joined.

Sample: PBMCs or a T cell subset sorted from them (not recorded which). This rearrangement joins TRBV13 to TRBJ1-2; D unresolved. The source of this sequence is an adult woman who had mild COVID-19 (a few samples of this study predate the infection). Cell type and time point are not known. Here the CDR3 DNA reads TGTGCCAGCAGCTTCAATCCGGACGTCGGGTACTATGGCTACACCTTC. Translating gives CASSFNPDVGYYGYTF.